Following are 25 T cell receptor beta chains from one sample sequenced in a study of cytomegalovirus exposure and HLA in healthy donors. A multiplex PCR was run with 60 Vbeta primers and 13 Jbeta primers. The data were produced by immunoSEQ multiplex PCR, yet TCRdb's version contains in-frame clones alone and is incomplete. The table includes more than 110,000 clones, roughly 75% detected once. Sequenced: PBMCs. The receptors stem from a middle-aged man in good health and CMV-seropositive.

CDR3 sequence reads: CASSQETPYRGQDEKLFF. The CDR3 DNA is TGTGCCAGCAGCCAAGAAACACCATACAGGGGGCAAGATGAAAAACTGTTTTTT. V usage is TRBV4-2 and J usage is TRBJ1-4; the match to TRBD1 covers 9 bases. The CDR3 sequence is 18 residues long. The J segment lost 6 bases and the V segment lost 0 bases, leaving 11 bases of the junction unmatched. Germline assignment: CDR1 LGHNA and CDR2 YNFKEQ.

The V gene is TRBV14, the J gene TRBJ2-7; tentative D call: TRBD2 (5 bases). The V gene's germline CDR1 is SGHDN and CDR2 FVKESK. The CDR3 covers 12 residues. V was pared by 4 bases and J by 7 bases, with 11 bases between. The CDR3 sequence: CASSRTAAEQYF. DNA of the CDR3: TGTGCCAGCAGCCGCACAGCGGCTGAGCAGTACTTC.

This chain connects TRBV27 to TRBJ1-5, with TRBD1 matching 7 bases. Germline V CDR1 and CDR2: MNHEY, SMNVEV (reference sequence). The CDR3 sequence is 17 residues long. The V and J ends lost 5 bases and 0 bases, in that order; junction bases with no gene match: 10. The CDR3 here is CASSPYPGTDSNQPQHF. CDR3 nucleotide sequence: TGTGCCAGCAGTCCTTACCCCGGGACAGATAGCAATCAGCCCCAGCATTTT.

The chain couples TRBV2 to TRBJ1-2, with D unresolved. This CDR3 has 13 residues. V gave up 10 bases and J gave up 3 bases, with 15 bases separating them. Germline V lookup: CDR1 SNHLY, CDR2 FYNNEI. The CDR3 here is CATSVEVDYGYTF. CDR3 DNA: TGTGCCACCTCGGTAGAGGTTGACTATGGCTACACCTTC.

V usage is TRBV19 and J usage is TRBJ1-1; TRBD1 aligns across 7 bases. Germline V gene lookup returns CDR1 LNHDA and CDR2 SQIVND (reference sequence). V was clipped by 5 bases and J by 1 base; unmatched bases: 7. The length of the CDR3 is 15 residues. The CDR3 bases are TGTGCCAGTAGTTCGCCGGGACAGTCGAACACTGAAGCTTTCTTT. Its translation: CASSSPGQSNTEAFF.

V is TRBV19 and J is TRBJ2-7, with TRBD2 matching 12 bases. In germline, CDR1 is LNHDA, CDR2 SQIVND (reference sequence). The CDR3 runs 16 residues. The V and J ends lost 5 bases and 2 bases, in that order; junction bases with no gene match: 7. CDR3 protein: CASSPSLAGGPYEQYF. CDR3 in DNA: TGTGCCAGTAGTCCCTCACTAGCGGGGGGCCCCTACGAGCAGTACTTC.

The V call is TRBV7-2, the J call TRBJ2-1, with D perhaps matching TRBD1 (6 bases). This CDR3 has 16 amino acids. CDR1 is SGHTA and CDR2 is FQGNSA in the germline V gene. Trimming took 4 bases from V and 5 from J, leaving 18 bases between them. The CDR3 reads CASSSRRGGAHNEQFF. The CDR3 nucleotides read TGTGCCAGCAGCTCCCGAAGAGGGGGAGCGCACAATGAGCAGTTCTTC. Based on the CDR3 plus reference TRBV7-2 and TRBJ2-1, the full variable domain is GAGVSQSPSNKVTEKGKDVELRCDPISGHTALYWYRQSLGQGLEFLIYFQGNSAPDKSGLPSDRFSAERTGGSVSTLTIQRTQQEDSAVYLCASSSRRGGAHNEQFFGPGTRLTVL.

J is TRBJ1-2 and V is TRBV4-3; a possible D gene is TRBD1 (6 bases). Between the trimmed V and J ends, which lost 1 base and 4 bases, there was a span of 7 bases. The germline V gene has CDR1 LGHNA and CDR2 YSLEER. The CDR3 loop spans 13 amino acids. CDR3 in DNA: TGCGCCAGCAGCCAAGCACAGGGCTATGGCTACACCTTC. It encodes CASSQAQGYGYTF.

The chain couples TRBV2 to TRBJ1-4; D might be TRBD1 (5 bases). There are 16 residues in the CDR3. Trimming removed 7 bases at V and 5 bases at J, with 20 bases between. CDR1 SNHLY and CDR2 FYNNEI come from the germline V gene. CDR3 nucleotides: TGTGCCAGCACTACAGGCGCCCAAAGGGTAAATGAAAAACTGTTTTTT. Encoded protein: CASTTGAQRVNEKLFF.

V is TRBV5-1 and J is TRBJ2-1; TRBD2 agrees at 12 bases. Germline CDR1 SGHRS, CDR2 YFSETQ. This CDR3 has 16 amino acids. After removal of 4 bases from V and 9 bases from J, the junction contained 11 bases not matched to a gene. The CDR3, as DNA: TGCGCCAGCAGCCTGTTTCTAGCGGGGGGGCTGGGTGAGCAGTTCTTC. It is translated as CASSLFLAGGLGEQFF.

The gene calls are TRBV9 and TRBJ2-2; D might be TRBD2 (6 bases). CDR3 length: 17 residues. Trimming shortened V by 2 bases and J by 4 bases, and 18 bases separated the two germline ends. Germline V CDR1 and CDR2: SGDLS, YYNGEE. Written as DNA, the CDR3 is TGTGCCAGCAGCGTTTCTCCCGGGAGTGGGGCCACCGGGGAGCTGTTTTTT. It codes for CASSVSPGSGATGELFF.

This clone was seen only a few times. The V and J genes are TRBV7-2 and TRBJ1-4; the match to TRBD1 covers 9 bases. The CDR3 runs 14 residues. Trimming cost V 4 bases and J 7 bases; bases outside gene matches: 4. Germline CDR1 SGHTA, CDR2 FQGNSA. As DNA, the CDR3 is TGTGCCAGCAGCTCGGGACAGGGAGGTGAAAAACTGTTTTTT. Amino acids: CASSSGQGGEKLFF.

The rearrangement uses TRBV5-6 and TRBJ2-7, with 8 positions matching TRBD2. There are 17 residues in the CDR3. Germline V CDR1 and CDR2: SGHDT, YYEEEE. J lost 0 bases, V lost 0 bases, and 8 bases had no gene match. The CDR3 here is CASSLAGRSGISYEQYF. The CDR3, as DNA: TGTGCCAGCAGCTTGGCCGGGCGTAGCGGGATCTCCTACGAGCAGTACTTC.

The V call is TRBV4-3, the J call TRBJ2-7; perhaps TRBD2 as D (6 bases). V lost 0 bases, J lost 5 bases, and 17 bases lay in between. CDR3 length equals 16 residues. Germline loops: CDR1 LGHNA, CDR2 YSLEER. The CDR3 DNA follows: TGCGCCAGCAGCCAAGATCTGGCGGGATGGGTGAACGAGCAGTACTTC. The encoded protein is CASSQDLAGWVNEQYF.

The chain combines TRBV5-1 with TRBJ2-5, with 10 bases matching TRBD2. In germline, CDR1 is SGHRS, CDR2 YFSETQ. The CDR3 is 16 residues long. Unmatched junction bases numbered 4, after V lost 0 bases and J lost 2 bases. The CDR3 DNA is TGCGCCAGCAGCTTGGTAGTTAGCGGGGGGCAAGAGACCCAGTACTTC. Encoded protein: CASSLVVSGGQETQYF. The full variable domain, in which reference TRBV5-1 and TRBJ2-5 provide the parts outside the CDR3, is KAGVTQTPRYLIKTRGQQVTLSCSPISGHRSVSWYQQTPGQGLQFLFEYFSETQRNKGNFPGRFSGRQFSNSRSEMNVSTLELGDSALYLCASSLVVSGGQETQYFGPGTRLLVL.

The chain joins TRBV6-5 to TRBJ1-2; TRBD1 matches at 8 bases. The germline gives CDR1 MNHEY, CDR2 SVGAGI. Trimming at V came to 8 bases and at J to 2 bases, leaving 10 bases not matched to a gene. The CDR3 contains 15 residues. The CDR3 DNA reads TGTGCCAGCGCCCACTCCCAGGGGGCGAACTATGGCTACACCTTC. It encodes CASAHSQGANYGYTF.

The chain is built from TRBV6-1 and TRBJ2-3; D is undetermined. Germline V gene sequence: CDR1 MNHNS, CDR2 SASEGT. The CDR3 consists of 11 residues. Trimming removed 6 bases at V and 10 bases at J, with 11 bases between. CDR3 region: CASSSVQAQYF. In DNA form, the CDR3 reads TGTGCCAGCAGCTCCGTCCAGGCGCAGTATTTT.

CDR3 in DNA: TGTGCCAGCAGCGTAGTGGACAGGGGATTAGGAGATACGCAGTATTTT. Encoded protein: CASSVVDRGLGDTQYF. The chain has TRBV9 and TRBJ2-3; 9 positions match TRBD1. The CDR3 loop spans 16 amino acids. The germline V gene has CDR1 SGDLS and CDR2 YYNGEE. With V trimmed by 0 bases and J by 5 bases, 7 bases remained unmatched.

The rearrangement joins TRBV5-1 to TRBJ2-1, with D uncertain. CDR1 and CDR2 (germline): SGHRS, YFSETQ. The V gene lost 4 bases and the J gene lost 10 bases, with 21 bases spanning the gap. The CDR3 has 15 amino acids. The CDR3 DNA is TGCGCCAGCAGCACCCAACTCTCCAGTCCCGGGGAGCAGTTCTTC. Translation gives CASSTQLSSPGEQFF.

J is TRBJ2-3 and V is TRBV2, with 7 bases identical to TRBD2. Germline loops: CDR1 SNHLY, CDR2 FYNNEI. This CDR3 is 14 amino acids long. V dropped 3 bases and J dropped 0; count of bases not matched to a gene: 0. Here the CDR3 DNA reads TGTGCCAGCAGTGACGGGGGGAGCACAGATACGCAGTATTTT. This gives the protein CASSDGGSTDTQYF.

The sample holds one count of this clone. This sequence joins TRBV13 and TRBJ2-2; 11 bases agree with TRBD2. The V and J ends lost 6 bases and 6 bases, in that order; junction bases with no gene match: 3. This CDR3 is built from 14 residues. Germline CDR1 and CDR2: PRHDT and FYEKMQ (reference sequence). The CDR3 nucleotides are TGTGCCAGCAGGATTAGCGGGAGGGCCGGGGAGCTGTTTTTT. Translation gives CASRISGRAGELFF.

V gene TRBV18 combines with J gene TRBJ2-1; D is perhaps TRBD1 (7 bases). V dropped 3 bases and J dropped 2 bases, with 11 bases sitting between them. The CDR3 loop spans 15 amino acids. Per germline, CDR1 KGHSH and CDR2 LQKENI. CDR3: CASSPGGTAYNEQFF. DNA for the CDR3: TGTGCCAGCTCACCGGGCGGGACAGCCTACAATGAGCAGTTCTTC. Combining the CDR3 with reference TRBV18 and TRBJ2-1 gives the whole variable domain NAGVMQNPRHLVRRRGQEARLRCSPMKGHSHVYWYRQLPEEGLKFMVYLQKENIIDESGMPKERFSAEFPKEGPSILRIQQVVRGDSAAYFCASSPGGTAYNEQFFGPGTRLTVL.

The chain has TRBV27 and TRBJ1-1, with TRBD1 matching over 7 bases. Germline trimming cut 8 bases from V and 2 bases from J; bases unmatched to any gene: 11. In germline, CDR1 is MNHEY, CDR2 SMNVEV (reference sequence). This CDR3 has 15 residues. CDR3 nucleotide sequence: TGTGCCAGCCGAGAAAGGACAGGCTTCAACACTGAAGCTTTCTTT. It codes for CASRERTGFNTEAFF.

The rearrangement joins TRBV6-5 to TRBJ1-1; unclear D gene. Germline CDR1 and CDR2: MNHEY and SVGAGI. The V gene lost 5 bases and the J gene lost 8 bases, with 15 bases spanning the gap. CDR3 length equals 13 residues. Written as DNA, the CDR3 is TGTGCCAGCAGTCGGACTGGGCCGGTAGAAGCTTTCTTT. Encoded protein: CASSRTGPVEAFF.

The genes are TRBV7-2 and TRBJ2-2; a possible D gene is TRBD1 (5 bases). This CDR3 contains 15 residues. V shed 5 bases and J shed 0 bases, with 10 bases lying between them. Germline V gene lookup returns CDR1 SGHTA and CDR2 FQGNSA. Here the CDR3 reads CASSLTASNTGELFF. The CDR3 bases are TGTGCCAGCAGCCTGACAGCTTCGAACACCGGGGAGCTGTTTTTT.